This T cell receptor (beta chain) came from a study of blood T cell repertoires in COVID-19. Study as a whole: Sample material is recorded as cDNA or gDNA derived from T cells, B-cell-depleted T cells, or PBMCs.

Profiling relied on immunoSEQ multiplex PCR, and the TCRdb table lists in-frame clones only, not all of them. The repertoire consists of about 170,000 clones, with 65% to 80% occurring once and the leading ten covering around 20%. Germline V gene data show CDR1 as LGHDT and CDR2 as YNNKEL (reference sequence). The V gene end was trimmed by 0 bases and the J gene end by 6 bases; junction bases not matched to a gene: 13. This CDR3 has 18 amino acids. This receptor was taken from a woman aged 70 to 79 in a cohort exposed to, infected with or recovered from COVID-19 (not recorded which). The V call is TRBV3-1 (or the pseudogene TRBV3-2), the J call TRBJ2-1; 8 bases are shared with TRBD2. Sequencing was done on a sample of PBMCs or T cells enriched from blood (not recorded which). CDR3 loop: CASSQDSPGLVESNEQFF. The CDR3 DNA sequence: TGTGCCAGCAGCCAAGACTCTCCGGGACTAGTTGAATCCAATGAGCAGTTCTTC.